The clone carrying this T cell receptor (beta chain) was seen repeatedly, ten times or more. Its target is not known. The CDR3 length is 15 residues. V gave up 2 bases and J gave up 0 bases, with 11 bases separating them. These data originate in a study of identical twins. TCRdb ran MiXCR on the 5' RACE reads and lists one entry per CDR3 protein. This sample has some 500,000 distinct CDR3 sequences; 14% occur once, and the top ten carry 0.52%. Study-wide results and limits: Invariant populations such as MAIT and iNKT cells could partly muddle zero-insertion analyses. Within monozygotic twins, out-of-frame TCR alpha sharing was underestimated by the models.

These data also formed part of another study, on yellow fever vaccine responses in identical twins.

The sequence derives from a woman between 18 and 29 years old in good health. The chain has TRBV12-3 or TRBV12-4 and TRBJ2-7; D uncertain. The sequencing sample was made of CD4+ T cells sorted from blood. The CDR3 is CASSLTQLGSYEQYF. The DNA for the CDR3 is TGTGCCAGCAGTTTAACGCAATTAGGCTCCTACGAGCAGTACTTC.